Shown below are 11 T cell receptor beta chains from a single sample sequenced in a study of blood T cells in healthy people across ages. A J-beta primer mix and a sample-barcoded 5' primer were used in a second PCR of roughly 7 to 12 cycles. Via MiXCR, TCRdb re-called the 5' RACE reads, giving one row per CDR3 protein. Here the sample spans 650,000 to 800,000 distinct CDR3 sequences, approximately 44% being singletons. Sequencing was done on a sample of blood. All receptors derive from a man aged 55 to 70 in good health.

In its sample, this clonotype was seen a few times. V gene TRBV29-1 combines with J gene TRBJ2-1; D may be TRBD2 (7 bases). The CDR3 totals 15 residues. Trimming took 6 bases from V and 0 from J, leaving 15 bases between them. Germline values: CDR1 SQVTM, CDR2 ANQGSEA. CDR3 residues: CSVKAGAGSYNEQFF. DNA of the CDR3: TGCAGCGTAAAGGCGGGGGCAGGCTCCTACAATGAGCAGTTCTTC.

This clonotype occurred a few times. The chain uses TRBV3-1 and TRBJ2-3; D not certain. The V end was cut by 3 bases, the J end by 4 bases, with 8 bases between. The CDR3 has 13 residues. The germline gives CDR1 LGHDT, CDR2 YNNKEL (reference sequence). CDR3 in DNA: TGTGCCAGCAGCCAGCAGAACCCAGATACGCAGTATTTT. Its protein is CASSQQNPDTQYF.

The chain combines TRBV12-3 or TRBV12-4 with TRBJ1-2; a possible D gene is TRBD1 (6 bases). Trimming cost V 5 bases and J 11 bases, with 18 bases left between them. The CDR3 spans 13 residues. CDR3 coding DNA: TGTGCCAGCAGTGGGCGGACAGTTCAAGGGTACACCTTC. Translated: CASSGRTVQGYTF.

This chain connects TRBV29-1 to TRBJ2-3; D is unresolved. This CDR3 is built from 11 residues. Per the germline V gene, CDR1 is SQVTM and CDR2 is ANQGSEA. Trimming shortened V by 5 bases and J by 4 bases, and 7 bases separated the two germline ends. CDR3 sequence reads: CSVRVADTQYF. The CDR3 DNA reads TGCAGCGTTAGGGTTGCAGATACGCAGTATTTT.

This rearrangement joins TRBV28 to TRBJ2-1, with D unclear. Trimming removed 3 bases from V and 9 bases from J, with 9 bases in between. Germline V gene lookup returns CDR1 MDHEN and CDR2 SYDVKM. The CDR3 is 12 amino acids. CDR3 nucleotides: TGTGCCAGCAGTTTCTCGGCCGGTGAGCAGTTCTTC. This translates into CASSFSAGEQFF. Supplemented by reference TRBV28 and TRBJ2-1, the full variable domain reads DVKVTQSSRYLVKRTGEKVFLECVQDMDHENMFWYRQDPGLGLRLIYFSYDVKMKEKGDIPEGYSVSREKKERFSLILESASTNQTSMYLCASSFSAGEQFFGPGTRLTVL.

This chain connects TRBV5-1 to TRBJ1-1; D is perhaps TRBD1 (6 bases). Germline assignment: CDR1 SGHRS and CDR2 YFSETQ. With 6 bases removed from V and 3 bases from J, the gap between germline ends came to 18 bases. This CDR3 has 15 residues. The CDR3 here is CASILGGRGHTEAFF. The CDR3 DNA follows: TGCGCCAGCATTTTAGGTGGCAGGGGACACACTGAAGCTTTCTTT.

A few counts support this clonotype. The gene calls are TRBV7-2 and TRBJ1-2, with 7 positions matching TRBD1. Losses at the gene ends were 5 bases for V and 4 bases for J; bases not matched to a gene: 13. Germline assignment: CDR1 SGHTA and CDR2 FQGNSA. This CDR3 has 16 amino acids. CDR3 region: CASSPRSGQAVYGYTF. The CDR3 DNA is TGTGCCAGCAGCCCAAGGTCCGGACAGGCCGTCTATGGCTACACCTTC.

This clonotype was seen a handful of times. The chain links TRBV6-9 to TRBJ2-1; 7 nucleotides line up with TRBD1. Looked up from germline, CDR1 is MNHGY and CDR2 is SVAAGI. The CDR3 consists of 16 residues. The V segment lost 5 bases and the J segment 12 bases; nucleotides outside the gene matches: 19. Here the CDR3 reads CASSQPTGINEFGQFF. The CDR3 coding sequence is TGTGCCAGCAGTCAACCGACAGGGATTAATGAGTTTGGGCAGTTCTTC.

The chain joins TRBV7-2 to TRBJ2-6; 13 nucleotides match TRBD2. The ends lost 5 bases at V and 1 base at J; junction bases unmatched: 5. The CDR3 runs to 18 residues. Germline V gene sequence: CDR1 SGHTA, CDR2 FQGNSA. The CDR3 bases are TGTGCCAGCAGCCCTAGACTAGCGGGGGGATCTGGGGCCAACGTCCTGACTTTC. It specifies CASSPRLAGGSGANVLTF.

This rearrangement joins TRBV12-3 or TRBV12-4 to TRBJ2-7, with D unresolved. V dropped 7 bases and J dropped 1 base, with 14 bases sitting between them. The CDR3 totals 14 residues. The CDR3 sequence: CASTPGLRSYEQYF. CDR3 nucleotides: TGTGCCAGCACCCCTGGCCTAAGGTCCTACGAGCAGTACTTC.

The genes are TRBV7-9 and TRBJ2-5; D ambiguous. Gene TRBJ2-1 matches the end of the DNA better, so the J call may be wrong. Looked up from germline, CDR1 is SEHNR and CDR2 is FQNEAQ (reference sequence). The CDR3 contains 15 residues. The CDR3, as DNA: TGTGCCAGCAGCTTAAGGACGGCAGTCCAAGAGACCCAGTTCTTC. Its translation is CASSLRTAVQETQFF.